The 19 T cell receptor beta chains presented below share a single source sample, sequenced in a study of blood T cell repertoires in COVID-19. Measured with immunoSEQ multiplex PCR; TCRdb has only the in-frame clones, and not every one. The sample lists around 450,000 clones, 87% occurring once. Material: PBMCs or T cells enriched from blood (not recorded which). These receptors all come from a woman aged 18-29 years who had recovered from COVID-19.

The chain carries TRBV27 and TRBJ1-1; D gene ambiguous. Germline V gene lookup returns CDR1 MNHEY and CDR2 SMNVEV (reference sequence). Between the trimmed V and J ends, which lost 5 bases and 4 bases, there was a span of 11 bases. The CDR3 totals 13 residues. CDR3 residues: CASSPRLGTEAFF. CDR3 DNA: TGTGCCAGCAGTCCCAGGTTGGGCACTGAAGCTTTCTTT.

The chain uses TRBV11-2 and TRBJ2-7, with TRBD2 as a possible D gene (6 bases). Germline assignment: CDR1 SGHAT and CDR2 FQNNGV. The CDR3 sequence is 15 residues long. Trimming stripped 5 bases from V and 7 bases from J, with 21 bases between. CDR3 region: CASSQSLGRGREQYF. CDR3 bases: TGTGCCAGCAGCCAGAGTTTAGGGCGGGGTAGAGAGCAGTACTTC.

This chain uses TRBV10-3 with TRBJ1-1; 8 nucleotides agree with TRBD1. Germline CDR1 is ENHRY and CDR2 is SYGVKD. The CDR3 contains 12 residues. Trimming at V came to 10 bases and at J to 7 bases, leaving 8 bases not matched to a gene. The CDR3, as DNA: TGTGCCACCGATACAGGGGGAGGTGAAGCTTTCTTT. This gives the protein CATDTGGGEAFF.

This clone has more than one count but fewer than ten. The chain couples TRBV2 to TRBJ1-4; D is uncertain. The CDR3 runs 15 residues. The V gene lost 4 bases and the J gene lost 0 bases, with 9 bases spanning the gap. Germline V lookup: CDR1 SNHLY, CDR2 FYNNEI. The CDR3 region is CASSGDSATNEKLFF. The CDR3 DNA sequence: TGTGCCAGCAGTGGTGACTCCGCAACTAATGAAAAACTGTTTTTT. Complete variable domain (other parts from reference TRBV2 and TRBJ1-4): EPEVTQTPSHQVTQMGQEVILRCVPISNHLYFYWYRQILGQKVEFLVSFYNNEISEKSEIFDDQFSVERPDGSNFTLKIRSTKLEDSAMYFCASSGDSATNEKLFFGSGTQLSVL.

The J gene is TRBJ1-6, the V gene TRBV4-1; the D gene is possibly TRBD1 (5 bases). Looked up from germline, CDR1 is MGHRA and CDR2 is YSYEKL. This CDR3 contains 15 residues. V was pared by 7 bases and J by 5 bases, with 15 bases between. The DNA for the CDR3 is TGCGCCAGCAACACGGGACCGGGGGATAATTCACCCCTCCACTTT. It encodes CASNTGPGDNSPLHF.

The CDR3 DNA follows: TGCGCCAGCAGCCTCGGGGACTACTATGGCTACACCTTC. It encodes CASSLGDYYGYTF. The chain links TRBV5-1 to TRBJ1-2; possible D gene TRBD1, 5 bases. The CDR3 extends over 13 amino acids. CDR1 is SGHRS, CDR2 YFSETQ, per germline. V was shortened by 4 bases and J by 3 bases, with 10 bases between the two germline ends.

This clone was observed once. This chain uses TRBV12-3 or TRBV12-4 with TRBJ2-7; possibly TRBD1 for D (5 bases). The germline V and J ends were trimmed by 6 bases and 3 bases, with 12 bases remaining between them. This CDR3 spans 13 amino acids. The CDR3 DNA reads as TGTGCCAGCAGCCCCCCCGACAGCTACGAGCAGTACTTC. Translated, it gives CASSPPDSYEQYF.

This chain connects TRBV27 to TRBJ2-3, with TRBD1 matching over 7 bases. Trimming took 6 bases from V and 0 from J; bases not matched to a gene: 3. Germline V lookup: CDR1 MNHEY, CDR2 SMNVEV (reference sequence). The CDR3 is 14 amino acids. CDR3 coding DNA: TGTGCCAGCAGCCGGGACAGAAGCACAGATACGCAGTATTTT. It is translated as CASSRDRSTDTQYF.

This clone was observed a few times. The DNA of the CDR3 is TGTGCCAGCAGTGGAGGGAACACTGAAGCTTTCTTT. This codes for CASSGGNTEAFF. J is TRBJ1-1 and V is TRBV6-4; no clear D. Trimming took 4 bases from V and 1 from J, leaving 4 bases between them. Germline CDR1 is MRHNA and CDR2 is SNTAGT. CDR3 length: 12 amino acids.

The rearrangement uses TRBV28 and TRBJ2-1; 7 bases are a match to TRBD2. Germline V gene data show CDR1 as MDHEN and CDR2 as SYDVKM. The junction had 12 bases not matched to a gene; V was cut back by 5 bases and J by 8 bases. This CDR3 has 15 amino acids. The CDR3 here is CASSARDYDRDEQFF. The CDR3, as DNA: TGTGCCAGCAGTGCCCGGGACTACGATCGTGATGAGCAGTTCTTC.

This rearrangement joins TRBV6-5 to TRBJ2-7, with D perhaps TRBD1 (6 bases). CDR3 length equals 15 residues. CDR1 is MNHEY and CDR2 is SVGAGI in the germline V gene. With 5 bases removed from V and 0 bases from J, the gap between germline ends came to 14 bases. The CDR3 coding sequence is TGTGCCAGCAGTACCCGGGACACAGTCTCCTACGAGCAGTACTTC. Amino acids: CASSTRDTVSYEQYF.

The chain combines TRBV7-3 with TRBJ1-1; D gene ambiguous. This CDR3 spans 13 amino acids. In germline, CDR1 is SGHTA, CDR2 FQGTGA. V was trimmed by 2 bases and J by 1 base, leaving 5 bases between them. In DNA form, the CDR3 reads TGTGCCAGCAGCTTACTGAGGAACACTGAAGCTTTCTTT. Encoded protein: CASSLLRNTEAFF.

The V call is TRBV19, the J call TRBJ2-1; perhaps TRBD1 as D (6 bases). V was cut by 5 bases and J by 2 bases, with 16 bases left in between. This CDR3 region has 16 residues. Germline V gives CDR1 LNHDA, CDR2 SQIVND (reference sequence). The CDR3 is CASSVRQVRAYNEQFF. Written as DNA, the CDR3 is TGTGCCAGTAGTGTAAGACAGGTCCGTGCCTACAATGAGCAGTTCTTC.

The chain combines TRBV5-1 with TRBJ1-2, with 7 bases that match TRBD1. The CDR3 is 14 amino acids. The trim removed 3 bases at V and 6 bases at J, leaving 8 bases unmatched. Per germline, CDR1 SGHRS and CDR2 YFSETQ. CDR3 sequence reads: CASSSQGGPDGYTF. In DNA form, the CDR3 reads TGCGCCAGCAGCTCCCAGGGGGGCCCAGATGGCTACACCTTC.

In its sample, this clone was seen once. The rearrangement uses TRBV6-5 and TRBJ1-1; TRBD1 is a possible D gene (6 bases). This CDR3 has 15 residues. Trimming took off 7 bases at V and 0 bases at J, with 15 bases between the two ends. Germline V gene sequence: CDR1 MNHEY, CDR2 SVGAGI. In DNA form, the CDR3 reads TGTGCCAGCATTCGCGGGGGCCCAATGAACACTGAAGCTTTCTTT. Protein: CASIRGGPMNTEAFF.

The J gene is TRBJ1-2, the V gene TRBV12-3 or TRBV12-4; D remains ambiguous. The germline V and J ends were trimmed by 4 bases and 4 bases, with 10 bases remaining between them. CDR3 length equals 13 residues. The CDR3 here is CASSSGSVYGYTF. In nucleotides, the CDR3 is TGTGCCAGCAGTTCCGGGTCCGTCTATGGCTACACCTTC.

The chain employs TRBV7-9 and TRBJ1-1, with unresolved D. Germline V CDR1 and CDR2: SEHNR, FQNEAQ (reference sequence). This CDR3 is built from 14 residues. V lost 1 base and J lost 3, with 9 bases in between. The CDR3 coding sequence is TGTGCCAGCAGCTTAGGGTGGAGAGACACTGAAGCTTTCTTT. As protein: CASSLGWRDTEAFF.

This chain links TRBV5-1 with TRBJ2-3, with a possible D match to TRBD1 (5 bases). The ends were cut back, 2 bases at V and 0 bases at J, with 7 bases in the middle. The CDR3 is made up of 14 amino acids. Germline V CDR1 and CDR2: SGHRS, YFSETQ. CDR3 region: CASSFGASTDTQYF. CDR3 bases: TGCGCCAGCAGCTTTGGGGCTAGCACAGATACGCAGTATTTT.

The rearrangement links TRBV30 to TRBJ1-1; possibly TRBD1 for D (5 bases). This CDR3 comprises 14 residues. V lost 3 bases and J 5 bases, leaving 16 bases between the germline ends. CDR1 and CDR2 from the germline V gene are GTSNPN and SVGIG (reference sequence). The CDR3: CAWRRQNVRTEAFF. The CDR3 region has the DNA TGTGCCTGGAGGCGACAGAATGTGAGGACTGAAGCTTTCTTT. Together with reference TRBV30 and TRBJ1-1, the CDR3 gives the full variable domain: SQTIHQWPATLVQPVGSPLSLECTVEGTSNPNLYWYRQAAGRGLQLLFYSVGIGQISSEVPQNLSASRPQDRQFILSSKKLLLSDSGFYLCAWRRQNVRTEAFFGQGTRLTVV.